The sequence of this T cell receptor (beta chain) was determined in a study of T-cell memory formation after mild COVID-19. This clonotype showed up many times. The target antigen is unknown. The study, taken as a whole, reports: CD8+ contracting clones occupied EMRA, while CD4+ ones occupied mainly CM and EM.

Sample barcodes and UMIs were carried by the TCR alpha and TCR beta cDNA libraries that 5'RACE generated with constant-segment primers. TCRdb called the 5' RACE reads again in MiXCR, with one record for every CDR3 protein. The sample shows just under 550,000 distinct CDR3 sequences, roughly 22% of them seen only once. Germline V gives CDR1 LNHDA, CDR2 SQIVND (reference sequence). This CDR3 comprises 14 residues. Trimming took off 2 bases at V and 1 base at J, with 8 bases between the two ends. The rearrangement joins TRBV19 to TRBJ1-1; D is possibly TRBD1 (5 bases). This sequence originates from an adult woman who had mild COVID-19 (a few samples of this study predate the infection). Cell type and time point are not known. Sequencing was performed on PBMCs or a T cell subset sorted from them (not recorded which). CDR3 sequence (DNA): TGTGCCAGTAGTATACTCCAGGGGAACACTGAAGCTTTCTTT. Its protein product is CASSILQGNTEAFF.